The source of this T cell receptor beta chain is a study of blood T cell repertoires in COVID-19. Turning to the study itself: The origin of the acute and convalescent COVID-19 samples was the United States, Italy and Spain. In each case, the material was cDNA or gDNA derived from T cells, B-cell-depleted T cells, or PBMCs.

Original handling: Estimated nucleated cell counts came from reference gene primer amplification. Using immunoSEQ multiplex PCR, the repertoire was profiled, and TCRdb retains in-frame clones only, with some absent. V, J and clone size are those of that table, while D and trimming were read from the DNA. The sample carries some 290,000 clones, about 86% recorded once. The CDR3 length is 13 residues. Germline V gene data show CDR1 as SGHNT and CDR2 as YYREEE (reference sequence). With 6 bases clipped from V and 10 bases from J, the junction kept 6 bases outside the gene matches. The sequencing input was peripheral blood. This clonotype was obtained from an older woman with active or convalescent COVID-19. The chain joins TRBV5-4 to TRBJ1-6, with 8 bases that match TRBD1. The chain's CDR3 is CASNPTGESPLHF. The CDR3 DNA sequence: TGTGCCAGCAACCCGACAGGGGAATCACCCCTCCACTTT.